Listed here is a single TCR beta chain. This may be a read error, as it is one base from a much larger clone. The TCRbeta library incorporated unique molecular identifiers. TCRdb used MiXCR to reprocess the PCR reads, holding one entry per CDR3 protein. The data hold 450,000 to 600,000 distinct CDR3 sequences, with around 20% observed a single time. The sample is drawn from a study of T-cell reconstitution after alpha-beta-depleted transplantation in children. This CDR3 comprises 13 residues. The chain carries TRBV12-3 or TRBV12-4 and TRBJ2-2; perhaps D is TRBD1 or TRBD2 (5 bases each). Sequenced here: PBMCs from the stem cell graft donor, sampled from the stem cell graft. The source of this sequence is a human donor who donated a stem cell graft to a child with acute lymphoblastic leukemia. This CDR3 reads CASSLWGTGDLFF. For the CDR3, the DNA is TGTGCCAGCAGTTTATGGGGGACCGGGGACCTGTTTTTT.